These 26 T cell receptor beta chains were sequenced from one sample in a study of blood T cell repertoires in COVID-19. This table comes from immunoSEQ multiplex PCR, and its TCRdb copy is limited to in-frame clones, with some not included. Found here are roughly 120,000 clones, about 88% of them singletons; the top ten hold 8.4%. What was sequenced was peripheral blood. These receptors were taken from a woman aged 70-85 years who had recovered from COVID-19.

V usage is TRBV6-5 and J usage is TRBJ2-1; 10 bases match TRBD1. Losses at the gene ends were 6 bases for V and 9 bases for J; bases not matched to a gene: 5. This CDR3 region has 13 residues. The germline CDR1 and CDR2 sequences are MNHEY and SVGAGI. CDR3 coding DNA: TGTGCCAGCAGCGGACAGGGGGTGGGTGAGCAGTTCTTC. Translated, it gives CASSGQGVGEQFF.

V is TRBV7-2 and J is TRBJ2-1; no clear D. Germline loops: CDR1 SGHTA, CDR2 FQGNSA. This CDR3 comprises 13 residues. The V gene lost 2 bases and the J gene lost 9 bases, with 11 bases spanning the gap. The CDR3 sequence: CASSLFQALEQFF. The CDR3 DNA reads TGTGCCAGCAGCTTATTTCAGGCGCTTGAGCAGTTCTTC.

The chain joins TRBV9 to TRBJ2-3; 10 bases are a match to TRBD2. After removal of 0 bases from V and 5 bases from J, the junction contained 9 bases not matched to a gene. There are 17 residues in the CDR3. Germline V gives CDR1 SGDLS, CDR2 YYNGEE. This CDR3 reads CASSVGASGGGKDTQYF. The CDR3 coding sequence is TGTGCCAGCAGCGTAGGGGCTAGCGGGGGAGGGAAAGATACGCAGTATTTT.

This chain links TRBV24-1 with TRBJ1-5; TRBD1 aligns across 8 bases. Germline CDR1 reads KGHDR; CDR2 reads SFDVKD. The CDR3 has 15 amino acids. V dropped 5 bases and J dropped 6; count of bases not matched to a gene: 8. As DNA, the CDR3 is TGTGCCACCAGTGGGGCACAGGGGGTATCTCAGCCCCAGCATTTT. Translating gives CATSGAQGVSQPQHF.

The gene calls are TRBV19 and TRBJ2-2, with D possibly matching TRBD2 (6 bases). The CDR3 contains 16 residues. V dropped 5 bases and J dropped 4 bases, with 17 bases sitting between them. CDR1 and CDR2 from the germline V gene are LNHDA and SQIVND (reference sequence). CDR3 bases: TGTGCCAGTAGTCCACCGGGGCCCGGGGGCACCGGGGAGCTGTTTTTT. Its protein is CASSPPGPGGTGELFF.

This chain connects TRBV5-1 to TRBJ2-7; 8 positions agree with TRBD2. The CDR3 loop spans 16 amino acids. CDR1 is SGHRS, CDR2 YFSETQ, per germline. V shed 2 bases, J shed 3 bases, and the junction held 10 bases outside the gene matches. CDR3 loop: CASSFRAGVGGYEQYF. The CDR3 DNA is TGCGCCAGCAGCTTCCGAGCGGGAGTAGGGGGCTACGAGCAGTACTTC.

The chain combines TRBV5-4 with TRBJ2-2; 9 bases match TRBD1. CDR3 length equals 19 residues. V shed 4 bases and J 4 bases; nucleotides not matched to a gene: 17. Germline-derived CDR1 and CDR2 are SGHNT and YYREEE (reference sequence). CDR3 protein: CASSGVPGTGSGGTGELFF. The DNA for the CDR3 is TGTGCCAGCAGCGGAGTACCCGGGACAGGGTCTGGGGGCACCGGGGAGCTGTTTTTT. Supplemented by reference TRBV5-4 and TRBJ2-2, the full variable domain reads ETGVTQSPTHLIKTRGQQVTLRCSSQSGHNTVSWYQQALGQGPQFIFQYYREEENGRGNFPPRFSGLQFPNYSSELNVNALELDDSALYLCASSGVPGTGSGGTGELFFGEGSRLTVL.

The chain has TRBV4-2 and TRBJ2-1; TRBD2 matches 11 bases. The CDR3 loop spans 16 amino acids. CDR1 and CDR2 (germline): LGHNA, YNFKEQ. Trimming took 3 bases from V and 6 from J; bases not matched to a gene: 7. The CDR3 DNA reads TGTGCCAGCAGCCACGTTAGCGGGGGGGGTCTCAATGAGCAGTTCTTC. Encoded protein: CASSHVSGGGLNEQFF.

The chain is built from TRBV27 and TRBJ1-6, with D perhaps TRBD1 (6 bases). Looked up from germline, CDR1 is MNHEY and CDR2 is SMNVEV (reference sequence). Trimming removed 5 bases from V and 5 bases from J, with 19 bases in between. This CDR3 spans 17 amino acids. The CDR3 region is CASSAGAGASHNSPLHF. The CDR3 nucleotides read TGTGCCAGCAGTGCTGGGGCAGGGGCTTCCCATAATTCACCCCTCCACTTT.

In this sample, this clone turned up a few times. The V gene is TRBV6-6, the J gene TRBJ1-2; a weak D match, TRBD1 (5 bases). The CDR3 has 14 residues. V was clipped by 2 bases and J by 2 bases, with 9 bases between them. Germline V gene data show CDR1 as MNHNY and CDR2 as SVGAGI (reference sequence). CDR3 sequence (DNA): TGTGCCAGCAGTTACGCCAGGGAAAACTATGGCTACACCTTC. Its protein is CASSYARENYGYTF.

This clone was detected only once. The rearrangement uses TRBV24-1 and TRBJ2-3, with TRBD2 identical over 14 bases. The CDR3 totals 16 residues. The V and J ends lost 3 bases and 4 bases, in that order; junction bases with no gene match: 2. Germline V lookup: CDR1 KGHDR, CDR2 SFDVKD. The CDR3 nucleotides read TGTGCCACCAGTGATCAGGGACTAGCGGGAGCAGATACGCAGTATTTT. It translates to CATSDQGLAGADTQYF.

This clone was counted between two and nine times. CDR3 in DNA: TGTGCCAGCAGTCGGGGGACTAGCGGGAGCGAGCAGTACTTC. Encoded protein: CASSRGTSGSEQYF. This rearrangement joins TRBV6-2 or TRBV6-3 to TRBJ2-7; 14 bases are shared with TRBD2. With V trimmed by 5 bases and J by 6 bases, 3 bases remained unmatched. The CDR3 is 14 amino acids. The germline CDR1 and CDR2 sequences are MNHEY and SVGEGT.

This clone was seen only once. The genes are TRBV5-8 and TRBJ2-3, with D unclear. The CDR3 is 15 residues long. CDR1 SGHTS and CDR2 YDEGEE come from the germline V gene. V was pared by 0 bases and J by 5 bases, with 13 bases between. The DNA of the CDR3 is TGTGCCAGCAGCTTGGGGGTCGCGGCCCGAGATACGCAGTATTTT. It codes for CASSLGVAARDTQYF.

This chain joins TRBV7-2 and TRBJ2-7, with no clear D. Germline-derived CDR1 and CDR2 are SGHTA and FQGNSA. The length of the CDR3 is 12 residues. V was shortened by 4 bases and J by 0 bases, with 4 bases between the two germline ends. CDR3 loop: CASSWSSYEQYF. Here the CDR3 DNA reads TGTGCCAGCAGCTGGAGCTCCTACGAGCAGTACTTC.

V is TRBV6-2 or TRBV6-3 and J is TRBJ2-2; 10 positions agree with TRBD1. The J segment lost 12 bases and the V segment lost 5 bases, leaving 12 bases of the junction unmatched. The CDR3 covers 15 residues. The germline CDR1 and CDR2 sequences are MNHEY and SVGEGT. The CDR3 sequence: CASSPYRDRGLKLFF. The CDR3 DNA follows: TGTGCCAGCAGTCCGTACCGGGACAGGGGCCTTAAGCTGTTTTTT.

The CDR3 loop is CASRRTGKFQETQYF. The CDR3 nucleotides are TGTGCCAGCAGGCGTACAGGGAAGTTTCAAGAGACCCAGTACTTC. This chain links TRBV6-6 with TRBJ2-5; a possible D gene is TRBD1 (6 bases). This CDR3 spans 15 amino acids. V shed 6 bases and J shed 2 bases, with 16 bases lying between them. CDR1 and CDR2 from the germline V gene are MNHNY and SVGAGI (reference sequence).

The chain uses TRBV7-3 and TRBJ2-1; TRBD1 agrees at 9 bases. The CDR3 length is 15 residues. Germline CDR1 and CDR2: SGHTA and FQGTGA. The ends lost 5 bases at V and 3 bases at J; junction bases unmatched: 5. The CDR3 DNA sequence: TGTGCCAGCAGCCTCGCGGGACAGGGCTACAATGAGCAGTTCTTC. The encoded protein is CASSLAGQGYNEQFF.

The rearrangement uses TRBV19 and TRBJ2-3, with a tentative D call TRBD1 (6 bases). The germline V gene has CDR1 LNHDA and CDR2 SQIVND (reference sequence). The length of the CDR3 is 14 residues. Deletions cut 4 bases from V and 6 bases from J, with 14 bases between. The CDR3, as DNA: TGTGCCAGTAGTAAGGACAGATCAAGGGATACGCAGTATTTT. As protein: CASSKDRSRDTQYF.

The J gene is TRBJ2-1, the V gene TRBV2; 13 bases are shared with TRBD2. J gave up 10 bases and V 6 bases, and 12 bases lay outside the gene matches. Germline CDR1 reads SNHLY; CDR2 reads FYNNEI. CDR3 length equals 16 residues. CDR3 nucleotide sequence: TGTGCCAGCAGCAACCAAGGGACTAGCGGGGTAGGAGAGCAGTTCTTC. It specifies CASSNQGTSGVGEQFF.

This chain connects TRBV27 to TRBJ2-3, with D hard to call. The germline V and J ends were trimmed by 5 bases and 0 bases, with 15 bases remaining between them. The CDR3 is 16 residues long. Germline lookup yields CDR1 MNHEY and CDR2 SMNVEV (reference sequence). CDR3 sequence reads: CASSRSHAHSTDTQYF. CDR3 sequence (DNA): TGTGCCAGCAGTAGAAGTCACGCGCACAGCACAGATACGCAGTATTTT.

The chain combines TRBV7-9 with TRBJ1-1, with D unresolved. The CDR3 is 12 amino acids. V lost 5 bases to trimming and J lost 5 bases, with 9 bases between them. Germline CDR1 SEHNR, CDR2 FQNEAQ (reference sequence). The CDR3 loop reads CASSPGRTEAFF. The CDR3 DNA sequence: TGTGCCAGCAGCCCGGGAAGGACTGAAGCTTTCTTT.

The V gene is TRBV13, the J gene TRBJ2-4, with D perhaps TRBD2 (6 bases). This CDR3 has 14 residues. Germline-derived CDR1 and CDR2 are PRHDT and FYEKMQ (reference sequence). Trimming cost V 5 bases and J 8 bases, with 16 bases left between them. CDR3 sequence: CASSLRSGSDIQYF. The CDR3 DNA sequence: TGTGCCAGCAGCCTAAGGTCCGGGAGCGACATTCAGTACTTC.

The chain recombines TRBV5-6 with TRBJ2-7; weak D call: TRBD2 (5 bases). This CDR3 has 11 amino acids. From germline, CDR1 is SGHDT and CDR2 YYEEEE. With 0 bases removed from V and 9 bases from J, the gap between germline ends came to 7 bases. This CDR3 reads CASSLGSGQYF. The DNA of the CDR3 is TGTGCCAGCAGCTTGGGCAGCGGGCAGTACTTC.

The chain carries TRBV7-2 and TRBJ1-5; D remains ambiguous. V lost 0 bases and J lost 5, with 14 bases in between. Germline CDR1 is SGHTA and CDR2 is FQGNSA. The length of the CDR3 is 16 residues. Here the CDR3 DNA reads TGTGCCAGCAGCTTAGCGGCGACAAACACCCATCAGCCCCAGCATTTT. Translated: CASSLAATNTHQPQHF.

This clone was seen only once. The chain couples TRBV28 to TRBJ2-7; unclear D gene. Trimming took off 7 bases at V and 2 bases at J, with 12 bases between the two ends. CDR3 length: 13 residues. Per germline, CDR1 MDHEN and CDR2 SYDVKM. CDR3 coding DNA: TGTGCCAGCAATGGCTTTTTGACCTACGAGCAGTACTTC. This encodes CASNGFLTYEQYF.

This clone has just one count. The rearrangement uses TRBV30 and TRBJ2-2, with 9 bases that match TRBD1. V shed 4 bases and J 6 bases; nucleotides not matched to a gene: 21. The germline gives CDR1 GTSNPN, CDR2 SVGIG (reference sequence). This CDR3 is built from 19 residues. The chain's CDR3 is CAWTPRGQGLGFYPGELFF. The CDR3 nucleotides are TGTGCCTGGACCCCGCGGGGACAGGGTCTCGGTTTTTATCCCGGGGAGCTGTTTTTT.